The rows below give T cell receptor beta chains drawn from one sample of a study of blood T cell repertoires in COVID-19. The assay was immunoSEQ multiplex PCR, and TCRdb's table has in-frame clones only and misses some. The sample shows 120,000 or so clones, 70% to 90% of them seen only once. The specimen sequenced was peripheral blood. The source is a woman of 80 years or more with acute or convalescent COVID-19. The CDR3 runs from the conserved cysteine through the conserved F or W. The order of the fields is J gene, clone size, V gene, D gene, CDR3 protein, CDR3 DNA. A D gene is named only where the DNA matches it firmly. A row's size may be missing; if present it is once, few, many or a size class.

>TRBJ2-7|once|TRBV27|NA
CASSYGGTRTYEQYF
TGTGCCAGCAGTTACGGGGGAACCCGGACCTACGAGCAGTACTTC
>TRBJ2-7|NA|TRBV3-1/TRBV3-2|NA
CASSQKRTTEPYF
TGTGCCAGCAGCCAAAAACGAACTACCGAACCATACTTC
>TRBJ1-6|NA|TRBV2|NA
CASREGSYNSPLHF
TGTGCCAGCAGGGAGGGCTCCTATAATTCACCCCTCCACTTT
>TRBJ2-5|once|TRBV7-2|NA
CASSARRDQETQYF
TGTGCCAGCAGCGCCAGGCGGGACCAAGAGACCCAGTACTTC
>TRBJ2-7|NA|TRBV18|NA
CASSPQGLASGQYF
TGTGCCAGCTCACCACAGGGGTTAGCCTCCGGGCAGTACTTC
>TRBJ2-7|few|TRBV5-4|TRBD2
CASSLGPREQAYEQYF
TGTGCCAGCAGCTTGGGGCCGCGGGAGCAAGCCTACGAGCAGTACTTC
>TRBJ1-2|few|TRBV28|TRBD1
CASSLGTVNYGYTF
TGTGCCAGCAGTTTAGGGACAGTTAACTATGGCTACACCTTC
>TRBJ1-6|once|TRBV10-3|TRBD1
CAISEGTGGANSPLHF
TGTGCCATCAGTGAGGGGACAGGGGGCGCAAATTCACCCCTCCACTTT
>TRBJ2-1|NA|TRBV5-1|TRBD2
CASSLSPRTRRYNEQFF
TGCGCCAGCAGCTTGTCGCCTCGGACTAGGCGTTACAATGAGCAGTTCTTC
>TRBJ1-6|NA|TRBV5-1|TRBD1
CASRPGQGGVVSPLHF
TGCGCCAGCAGACCTGGACAGGGGGGTGTCGTTTCACCCCTCCACTTT
>TRBJ1-5|NA|TRBV6-5|TRBD1
CASSYLKGASNQPQHF
TGTGCCAGCAGTTACCTGAAGGGGGCTAGCAATCAGCCCCAGCATTTT
>TRBJ2-2|few|TRBV25-1|NA
CASSESLNTGELFF
TGTGCCAGCAGTGAATCTCTCAACACCGGGGAGCTGTTTTTT
>TRBJ2-7|once|TRBV28|TRBD1
CASSSGDRVVNEQYF
TGTGCCAGCAGTTCGGGGGACAGGGTTGTGAACGAGCAGTACTTC
>TRBJ2-7|NA|TRBV5-8|NA
CASSFTYSYEQYF
TGTGCCAGCAGCTTTACTTACTCCTACGAGCAGTACTTC
>TRBJ2-4|NA|TRBV5-6|TRBD2
CASSSPLAGGRDIQYF
TGTGCCAGCAGCTCCCCACTAGCGGGGGGGCGTGACATTCAGTACTTC
>TRBJ1-1|NA|TRBV19|TRBD1
CASSRDRGGVLNTEAFF
TGTGCCAGTAGTAGGGACAGGGGAGGGGTATTGAACACTGAAGCTTTCTTT
>TRBJ2-3|NA|TRBV6-4|NA
CTSSDGLTDSTDTQYF
TGTACCAGCAGTGACGGGTTGACAGATAGCACAGATACGCAGTATTTT
>TRBJ1-6|once|TRBV6-5|TRBD1
CASSYSGQVKSPLHF
TGTGCCAGCAGTTACTCGGGACAGGTTAAATCACCCCTCCACTTT
>TRBJ2-3|NA|TRBV7-9|TRBD2
CASSATSGAGTDTQYF
TGTGCCAGCAGCGCGACTAGCGGGGCGGGCACAGATACGCAGTATTTT
>TRBJ2-7|NA|TRBV4-1|NA
CASSPTVGLSYEQYF
TGCGCCAGCAGCCCGACAGTTGGGCTTTCCTACGAGCAGTACTTC
>TRBJ1-6|NA|TRBV18|NA
CASSTQGQTYNSPLHF
TGTGCCAGCTCAACACAAGGACAGACTTATAATTCACCCCTCCACTTT
>TRBJ2-1|NA|TRBV7-9|NA
CASSVRNEQFF
TGTGCCAGCAGCGTTCGGAATGAGCAGTTCTTC
>TRBJ1-4|NA|TRBV4-2|TRBD1
CASSQERQGGEKLFF
TGTGCCAGCAGCCAAGAACGACAGGGAGGTGAAAAACTGTTTTTT
>TRBJ2-1|few|TRBV9|TRBD2
CASSVSGETYNEQFF
TGTGCCAGCAGCGTCAGCGGGGAAACCTACAATGAGCAGTTCTTC
>TRBJ1-5|NA|TRBV3-1/TRBV3-2|TRBD1
CASSLGTGVNQPQHF
TGTGCCAGCAGCCTCGGGACAGGGGTTAATCAGCCCCAGCATTTT
>TRBJ2-7|NA|TRBV19|TRBD1
CASSRQGEQYF
TGTGCCAGTAGTAGACAGGGGGAGCAGTACTTC
>TRBJ2-5|NA|TRBV28|NA
CASSPAGLQETQYF
TGTGCCAGCAGTCCCGCCGGGTTGCAAGAGACCCAGTACTTC
>TRBJ1-2|NA|TRBV7-2|NA
CASSLAEIYGYTF
TGTGCCAGCAGCTTAGCGGAGATTTATGGCTACACCTTC
>TRBJ2-5|NA|TRBV5-4|TRBD2
CATQPLAGQETQYF
TGTGCCACCCAGCCTTTAGCGGGACAAGAGACCCAGTACTTC
>TRBJ2-1|NA|TRBV25-1|TRBD2
CASSVPGLALYNEQFF
TGTGCCAGCAGTGTGCCGGGACTAGCGTTGTACAATGAGCAGTTCTTC
>TRBJ1-5|NA|TRBV6-6|NA
CASSYREGREPQHF
TGTGCCAGCAGTTACCGGGAGGGGAGAGAGCCCCAGCATTTT
>TRBJ1-3|NA|TRBV19|NA
CASRTESTGNTIYF
TGTGCCAGTAGGACAGAATCAACTGGAAACACCATATATTTT
>TRBJ2-7|NA|TRBV18|TRBD2
CASSPRTSNYEQYF
TGTGCCAGCTCACCCCGGACTAGTAACTACGAGCAGTACTTC
>TRBJ1-2|NA|TRBV28|TRBD1
CASSLTGGSYGYTF
TGTGCCAGCAGTTTAACAGGGGGCAGCTATGGCTACACCTTC
>TRBJ1-5|NA|TRBV6-5|NA
CASSLTGNQPQHF
TGTGCCAGCAGTTTAACAGGGAATCAGCCCCAGCATTTT
>TRBJ1-6|NA|TRBV19|NA
CAFPRSREASPLHF
TGTGCCTTCCCCCGGAGCAGGGAGGCCTCACCCCTCCACTTT
>TRBJ2-2|NA|TRBV24-1|TRBD1
CATSATPGQGHTGELFF
TGTGCCACCAGTGCTACCCCGGGACAGGGGCACACCGGGGAGCTGTTTTTT
>TRBJ2-2|NA|TRBV27|TRBD2
CASKRGGAGDTGELFF
TGTGCCAGCAAGCGGGGCGGAGCGGGAGATACCGGGGAGCTGTTTTTT
>TRBJ1-6|NA|TRBV6-1|NA
CASSEREVVRRLGSPLHF
TGTGCCAGCAGTGAACGGGAAGTAGTTCGGCGTCTTGGTTCACCCCTCCACTTT
>TRBJ2-1|NA|TRBV19|TRBD2
CASSPWEGPYNEQFF
TGTGCCAGTAGTCCGTGGGAGGGCCCGTACAATGAGCAGTTCTTC
>TRBJ2-5|NA|TRBV7-7|TRBD2
CASSSGTSNQETQYF
TGTGCTAGCAGCTCCGGGACTAGCAACCAAGAGACCCAGTACTTC
>TRBJ2-3|NA|TRBV7-2|TRBD2
CASSIRETSGVGDTQYF
TGTGCCAGCAGCATTCGGGAAACTAGCGGGGTGGGAGATACGCAGTATTTT
>TRBJ1-1|once|TRBV5-4|NA
CASSLADAGHGTEAFF
TGTGCCAGCAGCTTGGCCGATGCGGGGCATGGCACTGAAGCTTTCTTT
>TRBJ2-7|NA|TRBV10-3|TRBD2
CAISGTSGSAGDYEQYF
TGTGCCATCAGTGGGACTAGCGGGAGCGCCGGGGACTACGAGCAGTACTTC
>TRBJ1-5|NA|TRBV4-3|NA
CASSQLAASNQPQHF
TGCGCCAGCAGCCAGCTCGCGGCTAGCAATCAGCCCCAGCATTTT
>TRBJ2-7|NA|TRBV7-9|TRBD2
CASSLGLAGAPYEQYF
TGTGCCAGCAGCTTAGGTCTAGCGGGAGCACCCTACGAGCAGTACTTC
>TRBJ1-5|NA|TRBV4-2|NA
CASSQAAGPNQPQHF
TGTGCCAGCAGCCAAGCGGCGGGGCCCAATCAGCCCCAGCATTTT
>TRBJ2-7|NA|TRBV29-1|NA
CSDRDVEQYF
TGCAGCGACAGGGACGTCGAGCAGTACTTC
>TRBJ1-5|NA|TRBV27|NA
CASSGTFNQPQHF
TGTGCCAGCAGTGGGACTTTCAATCAGCCCCAGCATTTT
>TRBJ2-3|NA|TRBV5-4|TRBD2
CASTRRTGGGTDTQYF
TGTGCCAGCACCCGGAGGACGGGGGGGGGCACAGATACGCAGTATTTT
>TRBJ1-2|NA|TRBV25-1|TRBD1
CASSESRGGYTF
TGTGCCAGCAGTGAATCCAGGGGGGGCTACACCTTC
>TRBJ1-1|NA|TRBV27|NA
CASSLSISPVRGTEAFF
TGTGCCAGCAGTTTATCGATCTCTCCGGTGCGCGGCACTGAAGCTTTCTTT
>TRBJ1-1|NA|TRBV11-3|NA
CASSLASNTEAFF
TGTGCCAGCAGCTTAGCATCGAACACTGAAGCTTTCTTT